This T cell receptor beta chain was observed in a study of T cell responses to AZD1222 COVID-19 vaccine. Study as a whole: Second doses at about 4 or about 12 weeks were pooled.

As regards this clone: Its antigen is currently unknown.

This CDR3 contains 14 residues. CDR1 SGDLS and CDR2 YYNGEE come from the germline V gene. J was trimmed by 10 bases and V by 3 bases; bases with no gene match: 7. Study-level findings and limits: Among vaccine-associated CD4 TCRs, coverage spanned spike, with dominance at 160-218 and 743-854. Just a handful of AZD1222 recipients tested seropositive at baseline. There were mostly white British donors and more females than males, and clonal diversity was possibly underestimated.

The table came from immunoSEQ multiplex PCR; TCRdb's copy has only in-frame clones and leaves some out. The sample has about 78,000 clones, roughly 80% seen once. The sample here was peripheral blood, taken on day 0 of AZD1222 vaccination. The TCR comes from an adult in good health. The chain links TRBV9 to TRBJ1-6; 7 bases match TRBD1. This chain's CDR3 is CASSAQGIGSPLHF. The CDR3, as DNA: TGTGCCAGCAGCGCACAGGGGATAGGGTCACCCCTCCACTTT.